A single sample is the source of the 11 T cell receptor beta chains below, sequenced in a study of cytomegalovirus exposure and HLA in healthy donors. The PCR employed 60 Vbeta primers together with 13 Jbeta primers. Generated by immunoSEQ multiplex PCR, the TCRdb table keeps only in-frame clones and is missing some. The data hold approximately 160,000 clones, with 77% observed a single time. Sequenced input: PBMCs. These receptors were obtained from a young woman in good health and CMV-seronegative.

The chain is built from TRBV5-1 and TRBJ2-1; D is perhaps TRBD2 (6 bases). In germline, CDR1 is SGHRS, CDR2 YFSETQ. Trimming took off 4 bases at V and 6 bases at J, with 17 bases between the two ends. The CDR3 is made up of 15 amino acids. In DNA form, the CDR3 reads TGCGCCAGCAGCCTGGGGTTGGGAGGAGGCAATGAGCAGTTCTTC. This encodes CASSLGLGGGNEQFF.

The J gene is TRBJ2-1, the V gene TRBV4-1; D perhaps matches TRBD1 (6 bases). From germline, CDR1 is MGHRA and CDR2 YSYEKL. The CDR3 is made up of 13 amino acids. Trimming shortened V by 4 bases and J by 10 bases, and 14 bases separated the two germline ends. The CDR3 bases are TGCGCCAGCAGCCCGGACCGTAGGGGGGAGCAGTTCTTC. This sequence encodes CASSPDRRGEQFF.

On this clone: A junction boundary mismatches the germline segment, possibly from a read error. The chain employs TRBV7-9 and TRBJ2-5; D gene unclear. CDR3 length: 12 amino acids. The germline V gene has CDR1 SEHNR and CDR2 FQNEAQ (reference sequence). CDR3 sequence: CSSSPPRETQYF. DNA for the CDR3: TGTTCCAGCAGCCCCCCCCGTGAGACCCAGTACTTC.

The genes are TRBV4-2 and TRBJ2-2, with 12 bases fitting TRBD2. This CDR3 contains 17 residues. Germline CDR1 reads LGHNA; CDR2 reads YNFKEQ. J was trimmed by 7 bases and V by 1 base; bases with no gene match: 7. The CDR3 coding sequence is TGTGCCAGCAGCCAAGGACTAGCGGGAGATGTGAGCGGGGAGCTGTTTTTT. This sequence encodes CASSQGLAGDVSGELFF.

In nucleotides, the CDR3 is TGTGCCAGCAGCCCGGGACAGCCCAATGAGCAGTTCTTC. Its protein product is CASSPGQPNEQFF. This sequence joins TRBV7-2 and TRBJ2-1; 7 bases map to TRBD1. The CDR3 consists of 13 residues. CDR1 is SGHTA, CDR2 FQGNSA, per germline. The junction had 4 bases not matched to a gene; V was cut back by 5 bases and J by 6 bases.

This clone was detected only a few times. The chain employs TRBV6-5 and TRBJ1-2; tentative D call: TRBD1 (5 bases). This CDR3 has 13 residues. Germline CDR1 is MNHEY and CDR2 is SVGAGI. V shed 6 bases and J shed 3 bases, with 11 bases lying between them. The CDR3 sequence is CASRISGDYGYTF. CDR3 nucleotide sequence: TGTGCCAGCAGAATATCGGGGGACTATGGCTACACCTTC.

This clone was detected only once. The chain combines TRBV4-2 with TRBJ2-7, with 9 bases lining up with TRBD2. The CDR3 has 18 amino acids. Germline-derived CDR1 and CDR2 are LGHNA and YNFKEQ. V was pared by 1 base and J by 4 bases, with 14 bases of the junction left unmatched. The CDR3 region is CASSQAPFVAGVGYEQYF. The DNA for the CDR3 is TGTGCCAGCAGCCAAGCCCCATTTGTAGCGGGAGTGGGGTACGAGCAGTACTTC.

The V gene is TRBV5-1, the J gene TRBJ2-2; a possible D gene is TRBD2 (6 bases). Trimming shortened V by 4 bases and J by 1 base, and 11 bases separated the two germline ends. Per germline, CDR1 SGHRS and CDR2 YFSETQ. The CDR3 contains 15 residues. CDR3 amino acids: CASSRGGENTGELFF. The CDR3, as DNA: TGCGCCAGCAGCAGGGGAGGCGAGAACACCGGGGAGCTGTTTTTT.

The rearrangement uses TRBV6-5 and TRBJ1-1, with TRBD1 as a possible D gene (5 bases). Between the trimmed V and J ends, which lost 2 bases and 2 bases, there was a span of 9 bases. Germline V gene sequence: CDR1 MNHEY, CDR2 SVGAGI. This CDR3 comprises 14 residues. The CDR3 loop is CASSYGGTNTEAFF. The CDR3 DNA reads as TGTGCCAGCAGTTACGGGGGGACCAACACTGAAGCTTTCTTT.

The rearrangement uses TRBV7-3 and TRBJ1-1; tentatively, D is TRBD1 (6 bases). CDR1 and CDR2 from the germline V gene are SGHTA and FQGTGA. The CDR3 is 15 amino acids. Trimming left V 5 bases short and J 4 bases short, with 17 bases between. CDR3 nucleotides: TGTGCCAGCAGCGCCCGGGGGGGGGCAGGCACTGAAGCTTTCTTT. Protein sequence: CASSARGGAGTEAFF. The full variable domain, completed using reference TRBV7-3 and TRBJ1-1, is GAGVSQTPSNKVTEKGKYVELRCDPISGHTALYWYRQSLGQGPEFLIYFQGTGAADDSGLPNDRFFAVRPEGSVSTLKIQRTERGDSAVYLCASSARGGAGTEAFFGQGTRLTVV.

The chain uses TRBV11-3 and TRBJ2-3, with 9 bases lining up with TRBD2. The V and J ends lost 2 bases and 4 bases, in that order; junction bases with no gene match: 7. The germline CDR1 and CDR2 sequences are SGHNT and YENEEA. The CDR3 spans 16 residues. The CDR3 DNA sequence: TGTGCCAGCAGCTTATTTGGCGGGGGGGAAGCAGATACGCAGTATTTT. This sequence encodes CASSLFGGGEADTQYF.